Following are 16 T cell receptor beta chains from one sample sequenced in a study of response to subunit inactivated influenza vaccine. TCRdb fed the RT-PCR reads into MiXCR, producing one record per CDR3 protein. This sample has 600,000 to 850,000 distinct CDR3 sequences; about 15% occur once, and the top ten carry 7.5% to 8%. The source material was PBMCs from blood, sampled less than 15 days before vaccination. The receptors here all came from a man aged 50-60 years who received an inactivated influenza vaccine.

The CDR3 nucleotides are TGTGCCAGCTCGGATCGTAGTGGAAACACCATATATTTT. It encodes CASSDRSGNTIYF. The gene calls are TRBV25-1 and TRBJ1-3; D is unclear. The germline V gene encodes CDR1 MGHDK and CDR2 SYGVNS. Trimming removed 8 bases from V and 3 bases from J, with 11 bases in between. The CDR3 is 13 amino acids.

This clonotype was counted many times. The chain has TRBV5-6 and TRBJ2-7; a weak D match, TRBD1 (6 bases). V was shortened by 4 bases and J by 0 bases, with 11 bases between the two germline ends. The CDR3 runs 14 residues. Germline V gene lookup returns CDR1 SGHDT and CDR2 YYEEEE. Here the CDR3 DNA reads TGTGCCAGCAGCGACAGGAAGAGCTCCTACGAGCAGTACTTC. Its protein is CASSDRKSSYEQYF. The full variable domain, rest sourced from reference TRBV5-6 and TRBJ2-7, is DAGVTQSPTHLIKTRGQQVTLRCSPKSGHDTVSWYQQALGQGPQFIFQYYEEEERQRGNFPDRFSGHQFPNYSSELNVNALLLGDSALYLCASSDRKSSYEQYFGPGTRLTVT.

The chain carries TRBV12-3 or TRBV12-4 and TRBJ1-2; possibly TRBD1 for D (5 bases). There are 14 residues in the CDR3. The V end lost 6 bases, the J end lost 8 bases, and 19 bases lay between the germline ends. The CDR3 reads CASSKRDLRRGYTF. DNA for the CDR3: TGTGCCAGCAGCAAACGGGACCTCCGTCGGGGCTACACCTTC.

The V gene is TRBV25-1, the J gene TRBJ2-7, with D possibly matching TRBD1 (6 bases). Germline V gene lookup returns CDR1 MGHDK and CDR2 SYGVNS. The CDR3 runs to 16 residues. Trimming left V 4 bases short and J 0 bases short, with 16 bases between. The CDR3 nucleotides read TGTGCCAGCAGTGGCTCCTGGACAGAGACCTCCTACGAGCAGTACTTC. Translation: CASSGSWTETSYEQYF.

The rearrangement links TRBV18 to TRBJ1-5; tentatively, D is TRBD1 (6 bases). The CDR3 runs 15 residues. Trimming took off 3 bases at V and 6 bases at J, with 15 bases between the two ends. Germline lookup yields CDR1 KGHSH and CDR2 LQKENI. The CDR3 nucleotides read TGTGCCAGCTCACCGGCAAGCCAGGGGAGTCAGCCCCAGCATTTT. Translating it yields CASSPASQGSQPQHF.

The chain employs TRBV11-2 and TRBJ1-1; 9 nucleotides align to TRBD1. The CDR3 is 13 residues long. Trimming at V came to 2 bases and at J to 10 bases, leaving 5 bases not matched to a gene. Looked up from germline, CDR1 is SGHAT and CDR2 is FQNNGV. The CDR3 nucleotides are TGTGCCAGCAGCTTATATCCGGGACAGGGAGCTTTCTTT. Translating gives CASSLYPGQGAFF. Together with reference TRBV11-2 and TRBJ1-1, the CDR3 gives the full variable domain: EAGVAQSPRYKIIEKRQSVAFWCNPISGHATLYWYQQILGQGPKLLIQFQNNGVVDDSQLPKDRFSAERLKGVDSTLKIQPAKLEDSAVYLCASSLYPGQGAFFGQGTRLTVV.

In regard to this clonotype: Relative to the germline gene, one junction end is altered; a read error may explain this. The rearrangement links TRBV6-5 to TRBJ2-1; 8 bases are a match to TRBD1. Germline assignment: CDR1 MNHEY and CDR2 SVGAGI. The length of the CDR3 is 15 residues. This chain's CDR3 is CASGYGTGQLNEQFF. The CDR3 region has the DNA TGTGCCAGCGGTTACGGGACAGGCCAACTTAATGAGCAGTTCTTC.

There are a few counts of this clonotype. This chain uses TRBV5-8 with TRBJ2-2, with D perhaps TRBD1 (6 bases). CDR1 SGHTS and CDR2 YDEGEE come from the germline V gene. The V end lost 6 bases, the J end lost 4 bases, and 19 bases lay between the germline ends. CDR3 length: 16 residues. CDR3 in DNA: TGTGCCAGCACCCCTTCCCAGGGGCAGGGCACCGGGGAGCTGTTTTTT. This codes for CASTPSQGQGTGELFF. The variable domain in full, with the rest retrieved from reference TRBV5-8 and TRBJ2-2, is EAGVTQSPTHLIKTRGQQATLRCSPISGHTSVYWYQQALGLGLQFLLWYDEGEERNRGNFPPRFSGRQFPNYSSELNVNALELEDSALYLCASTPSQGQGTGELFFGEGSRLTVL.

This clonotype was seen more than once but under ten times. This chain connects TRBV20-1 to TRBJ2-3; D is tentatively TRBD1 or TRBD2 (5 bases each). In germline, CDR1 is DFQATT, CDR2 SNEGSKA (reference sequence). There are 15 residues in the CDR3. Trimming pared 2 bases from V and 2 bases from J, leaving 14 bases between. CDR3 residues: CSARKTGRITDTQYF. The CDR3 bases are TGCAGTGCTAGAAAAACGGGACGAATCACAGATACGCAGTATTTT.

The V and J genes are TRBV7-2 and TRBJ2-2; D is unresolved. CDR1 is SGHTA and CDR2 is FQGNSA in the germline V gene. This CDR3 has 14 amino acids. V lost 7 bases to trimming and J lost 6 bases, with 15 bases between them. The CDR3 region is CASKSRRAPGELFF. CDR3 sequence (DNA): TGTGCCAGCAAATCTCGCCGGGCGCCCGGGGAGCTGTTTTTT.

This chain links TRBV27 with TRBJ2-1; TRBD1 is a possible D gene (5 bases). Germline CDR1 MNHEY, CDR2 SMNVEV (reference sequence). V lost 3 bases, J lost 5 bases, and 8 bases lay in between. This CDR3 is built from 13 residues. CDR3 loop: CASSFQGHNEQFF. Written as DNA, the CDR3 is TGTGCCAGCAGTTTCCAGGGTCACAATGAGCAGTTCTTC.

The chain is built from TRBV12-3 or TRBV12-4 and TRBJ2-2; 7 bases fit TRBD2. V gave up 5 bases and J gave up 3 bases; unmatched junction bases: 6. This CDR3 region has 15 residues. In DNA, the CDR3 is TGTGCCAGCAGTCCTTACCGGGGGGACACCGGGGAGCTGTTTTTT. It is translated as CASSPYRGDTGELFF.

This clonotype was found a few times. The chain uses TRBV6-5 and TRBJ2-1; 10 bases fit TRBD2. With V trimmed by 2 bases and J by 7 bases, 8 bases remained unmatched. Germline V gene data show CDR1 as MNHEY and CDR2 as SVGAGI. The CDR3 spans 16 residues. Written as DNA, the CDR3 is TGTGCCAGCAGTTACGCGGCTAGCGGGAGTCCTAATGAGCAGTTCTTC. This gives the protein CASSYAASGSPNEQFF.

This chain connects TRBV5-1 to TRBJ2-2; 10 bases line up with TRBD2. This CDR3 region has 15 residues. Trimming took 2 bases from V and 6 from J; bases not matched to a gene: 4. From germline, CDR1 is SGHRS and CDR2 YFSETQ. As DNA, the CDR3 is TGCGCCAGCAGCTTAGCGGGAGGGCGATCCGGGGAGCTGTTTTTT. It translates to CASSLAGGRSGELFF.

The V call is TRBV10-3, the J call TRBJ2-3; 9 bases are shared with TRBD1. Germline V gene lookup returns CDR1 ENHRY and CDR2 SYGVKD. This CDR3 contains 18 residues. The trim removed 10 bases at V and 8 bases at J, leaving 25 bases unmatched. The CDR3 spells CATSALRGRDREGATQYF. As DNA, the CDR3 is TGTGCCACATCAGCCCTAAGAGGACGGGACAGGGAAGGAGCTACGCAGTATTTT.

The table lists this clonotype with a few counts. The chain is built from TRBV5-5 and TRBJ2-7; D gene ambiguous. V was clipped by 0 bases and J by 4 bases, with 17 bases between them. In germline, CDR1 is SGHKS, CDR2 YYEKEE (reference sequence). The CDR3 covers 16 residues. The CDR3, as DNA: TGTGCCAGCAGCTTGGAAACCCAGGCACTGAGGTACGAGCAGTACTTC. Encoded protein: CASSLETQALRYEQYF.